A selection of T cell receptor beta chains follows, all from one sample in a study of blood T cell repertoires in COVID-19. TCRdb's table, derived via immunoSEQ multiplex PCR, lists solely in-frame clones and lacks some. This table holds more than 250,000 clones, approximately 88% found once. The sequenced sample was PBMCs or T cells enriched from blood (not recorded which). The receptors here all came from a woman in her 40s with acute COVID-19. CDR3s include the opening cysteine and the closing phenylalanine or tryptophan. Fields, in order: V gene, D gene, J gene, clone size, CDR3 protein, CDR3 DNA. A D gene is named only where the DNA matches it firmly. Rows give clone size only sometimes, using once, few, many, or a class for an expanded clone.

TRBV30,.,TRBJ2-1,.,CAWIPPQGGYNEQFF,TGTGCCTGGATCCCCCCACAGGGTGGGTACAATGAGCAGTTCTTC
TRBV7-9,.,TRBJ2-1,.,CASSALAGPYNEQFF,TGTGCCAGCAGCGCTCTGGCGGGCCCTTACAATGAGCAGTTCTTC
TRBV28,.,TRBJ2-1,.,CASSFARLEGLKQFF,TGTGCCAGCAGTTTTGCTCGGCTAGAGGGATTAAAGCAGTTCTTC
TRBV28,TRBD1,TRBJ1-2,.,CASSLGQGIYGYTF,TGTGCCAGCAGTCTAGGACAGGGAATCTATGGCTACACCTTC
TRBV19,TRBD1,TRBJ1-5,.,CASSIVTGAVQPQHF,TGTGCCAGTAGTATAGTGACAGGGGCGGTTCAGCCCCAGCATTTT
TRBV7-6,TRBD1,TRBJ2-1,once,CASSLGTGATYNEQFF,TGTGCCAGCAGCTTAGGGACAGGGGCTACCTACAATGAGCAGTTCTTC
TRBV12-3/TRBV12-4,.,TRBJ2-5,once,CASRRAWTETQYF,TGTGCCAGCAGGAGGGCCTGGACAGAGACCCAGTACTTC
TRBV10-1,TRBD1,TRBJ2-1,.,CASSESTGQPNIQQFF,TGCGCCAGCAGTGAGTCAACGGGACAGCCCAATATCCAGCAGTTCTTC
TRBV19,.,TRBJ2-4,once,CASRPQGNKNIQYF,TGTGCCAGTAGGCCCCAGGGGAACAAAAACATTCAGTACTTC
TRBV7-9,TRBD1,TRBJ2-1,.,CASSPRDRGSYEQFF,TGTGCCAGCAGCCCCCGGGACAGGGGGTCTTATGAGCAGTTCTTC
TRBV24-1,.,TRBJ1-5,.,CATSAGQLQPQHF,TGTGCCACCAGTGCCGGACAGCTTCAGCCCCAGCATTTT
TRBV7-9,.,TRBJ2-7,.,CASSSQGYEQYF,TGTGCCAGCAGCTCACAGGGTTACGAGCAGTACTTC
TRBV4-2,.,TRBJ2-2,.,CASSHKGAGELFF,TGTGCCAGCAGCCATAAGGGGGCCGGGGAGCTGTTTTTT
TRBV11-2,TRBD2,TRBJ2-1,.,CASSWGLAGEVEQFF,TGTGCCAGCAGCTGGGGACTAGCGGGAGAAGTTGAGCAGTTCTTC
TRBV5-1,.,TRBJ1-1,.,CASRNIGNTEAFF,TGCGCCAGCAGAAATATCGGGAACACTGAAGCTTTCTTT
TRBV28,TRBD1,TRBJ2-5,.,CASSPRYRGQVETQYF,TGTGCCAGCAGTCCCCGATACAGGGGGCAAGTGGAGACCCAGTACTTC
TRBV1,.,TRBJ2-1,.,CTSSRDCLYNEQFF,TGCACCAGCAGCCGGGACTGCCTCTACAATGAGCAGTTCTTC
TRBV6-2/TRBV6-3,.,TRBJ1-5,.,CASSYSSRGSNQPQHF,TGTGCCAGCAGTTACTCTTCAAGGGGGAGCAATCAGCCCCAGCATTTT
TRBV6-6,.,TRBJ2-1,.,CASRTSARGYDNEQFF,TGTGCCAGCAGAACTAGCGCGAGGGGGTACGACAATGAGCAGTTCTTC
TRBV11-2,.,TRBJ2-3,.,CASSFGGRDTQYF,TGTGCCAGCAGCTTTGGAGGGAGGGATACGCAGTATTTT
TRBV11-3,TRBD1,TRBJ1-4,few,CASGGGLGEKLFF,TGTGCCAGCGGAGGGGGCTTGGGTGAAAAACTGTTTTTT
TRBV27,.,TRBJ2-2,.,CASSLRQPSSPNTGELFF,TGTGCCAGCAGTTTAAGACAGCCCAGCTCCCCGAACACCGGGGAGCTGTTTTTT
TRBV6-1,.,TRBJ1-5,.,CASSEVGGHQPQHF,TGTGCCAGCAGTGAAGTGGGAGGGCATCAGCCCCAGCATTTT
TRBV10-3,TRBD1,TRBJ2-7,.,CAISPSNRQGIYEQYF,TGTGCCATCAGCCCCTCTAACCGACAGGGTATATACGAGCAGTACTTC
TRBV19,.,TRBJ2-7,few,CASSIQPDSYEQYF,TGTGCCAGTAGTATCCAGCCGGACAGCTACGAGCAGTACTTC
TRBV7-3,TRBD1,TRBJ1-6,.,CASSLDRGVDSPLHF,TGTGCCAGCAGCCTCGACAGGGGAGTGGATTCACCCCTCCACTTT
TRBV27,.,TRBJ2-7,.,CASSLAGRGTYEQYF,TGTGCCAGCAGTCTGGCCGGGCGGGGAACCTACGAGCAGTACTTC
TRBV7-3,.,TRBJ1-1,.,CASSLTRGNTEAFF,TGTGCCAGCAGCTTAACCAGGGGGAACACTGAAGCTTTCTTT
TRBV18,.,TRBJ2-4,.,CASSPPKTEGNIQYF,TGTGCCAGCTCACCACCGAAGACCGAGGGAAACATTCAGTACTTC
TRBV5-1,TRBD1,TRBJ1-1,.,CASSLTGEATEAFF,TGCGCCAGCAGCCTTACAGGGGAAGCAACTGAAGCTTTCTTT
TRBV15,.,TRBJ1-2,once,CATSSERGDGYTF,TGTGCCACCAGCAGCGAAAGGGGTGACGGCTACACCTTC
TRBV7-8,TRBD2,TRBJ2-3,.,CASSLGLRAGGPDTQYF,TGTGCCAGCAGCTTAGGACTTAGGGCGGGAGGGCCGGATACGCAGTATTTT
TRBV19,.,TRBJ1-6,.,CASSMQGRNSPLHF,TGTGCCAGTAGTATGCAGGGCAGGAATTCACCCCTCCACTTT
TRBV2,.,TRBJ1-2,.,CASSPGRYTF,TGTGCCAGCTCCCCAGGGCGCTACACCTTC
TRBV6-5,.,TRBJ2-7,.,CASSYSRDSYSYEQYF,TGTGCCAGCAGTTACAGCCGGGACTCCTATTCCTACGAGCAGTACTTC
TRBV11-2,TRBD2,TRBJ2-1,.,CASSLDRGLGVYNEQFF,TGTGCCAGCAGCTTAGATCGAGGACTAGGCGTGTACAATGAGCAGTTCTTC
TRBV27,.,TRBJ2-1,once,CASSLQAGLSYNEQFF,TGTGCCAGCAGTTTACAAGCGGGTCTCTCCTACAATGAGCAGTTCTTC
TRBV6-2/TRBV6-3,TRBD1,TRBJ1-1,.,CASSVTGTGGPSRAFF,TGTGCCAGCAGTGTCACCGGGACAGGGGGTCCCTCAAGAGCTTTCTTT
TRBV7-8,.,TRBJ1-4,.,CASSPEPAPAANEKLFF,TGTGCCAGCAGCCCTGAGCCCGCCCCCGCGGCTAATGAAAAACTGTTTTTT
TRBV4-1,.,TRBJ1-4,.,CASSQVQGFEKLFF,TGCGCCAGCAGCCAAGTGCAGGGGTTTGAAAAACTGTTTTTT
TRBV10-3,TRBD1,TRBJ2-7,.,CAISEGDRGTYEQYF,TGTGCCATCAGTGAGGGGGACAGGGGGACCTACGAGCAGTACTTC
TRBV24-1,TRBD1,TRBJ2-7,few,CATSEPTGSDEQYF,TGTGCCACCAGTGAACCGACAGGGTCAGACGAGCAGTACTTC
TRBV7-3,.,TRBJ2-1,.,CASSLGLQGVRFF,TGTGCCAGCAGCTTAGGCCTACAGGGCGTGAGGTTCTTC
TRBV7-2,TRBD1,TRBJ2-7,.,CASSLSPGTAIYEQYF,TGTGCCAGCAGCTTATCACCCGGGACAGCCATCTACGAGCAGTACTTC
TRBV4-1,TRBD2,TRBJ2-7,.,CASSSVHGLAGTYEQYF,TGCGCCAGCAGCTCCGTCCACGGTTTAGCGGGAACCTACGAGCAGTACTTC
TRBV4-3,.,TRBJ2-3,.,CASSHVGVTDTQYF,TGCGCCAGCAGCCACGTCGGAGTCACAGATACGCAGTATTTT
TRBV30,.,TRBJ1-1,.,CAWKGPDSPNTEAFF,TGTGCCTGGAAGGGCCCCGACAGCCCGAACACTGAAGCTTTCTTT
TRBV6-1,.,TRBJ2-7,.,CASSEGLPYEQYF,TGTGCCAGCAGTGAGGGCTTACCCTACGAGCAGTACTTC
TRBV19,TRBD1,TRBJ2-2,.,CAVRDRANTGELFF,TGTGCCGTAAGGGACAGAGCGAACACCGGGGAGCTGTTTTTT
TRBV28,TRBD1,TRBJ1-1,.,CASSPPIGQGLNTEAFF,TGTGCCAGCAGTCCTCCGATTGGACAGGGCTTGAACACTGAAGCTTTCTTT
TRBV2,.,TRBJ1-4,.,CASNQQGVATNEKLFF,TGTGCCAGCAACCAACAGGGAGTTGCAACTAATGAAAAACTGTTTTTT
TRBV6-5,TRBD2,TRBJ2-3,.,CASSPTSGKTDTQYF,TGTGCCAGCAGTCCGACTAGCGGGAAGACAGATACGCAGTATTTT
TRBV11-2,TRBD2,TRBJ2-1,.,CASRTLAGALYNEQFF,TGTGCCAGCAGAACCCTAGCGGGAGCCCTCTACAATGAGCAGTTCTTC
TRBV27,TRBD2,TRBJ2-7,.,CASSQGLAGGLYEQYF,TGTGCCAGCAGTCAAGGACTAGCGGGAGGACTGTACGAGCAGTACTTC
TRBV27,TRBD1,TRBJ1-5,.,CASSLRGLSNQPQHF,TGTGCCAGCAGCCTCAGGGGGCTGAGCAATCAGCCCCAGCATTTT
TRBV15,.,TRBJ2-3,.,CATSLTENTDTQYF,TGTGCCACCAGCCTCACAGAGAACACAGATACGCAGTATTTT